This TCR beta chain was found in a study of shared clonotypes between healthy human individuals. The length of the CDR3 is 15 residues. After removal of 8 bases from V and 3 bases from J, the junction contained 13 bases not matched to a gene. CDR1 MNHNS and CDR2 SASEGT come from the germline V gene. The method was immunoSEQ multiplex PCR; TCRdb's version includes in-frame clones alone and lacks a portion of them. The sample carries about 2 million clones, roughly 94% recorded once. The TCR comes from a man aged 18 to 29 in good health. The chain couples TRBV6-1 to TRBJ2-7; 7 nucleotides align to TRBD1. Sequencing was performed on naive CD4+ T cells sorted from blood. Stated subset: CD45RA+ positively selected. The CDR3 sequence: CASHSPTGTVYEQYF. DNA of the CDR3: TGTGCCAGCCATTCCCCAACCGGGACAGTCTACGAGCAGTACTTC.